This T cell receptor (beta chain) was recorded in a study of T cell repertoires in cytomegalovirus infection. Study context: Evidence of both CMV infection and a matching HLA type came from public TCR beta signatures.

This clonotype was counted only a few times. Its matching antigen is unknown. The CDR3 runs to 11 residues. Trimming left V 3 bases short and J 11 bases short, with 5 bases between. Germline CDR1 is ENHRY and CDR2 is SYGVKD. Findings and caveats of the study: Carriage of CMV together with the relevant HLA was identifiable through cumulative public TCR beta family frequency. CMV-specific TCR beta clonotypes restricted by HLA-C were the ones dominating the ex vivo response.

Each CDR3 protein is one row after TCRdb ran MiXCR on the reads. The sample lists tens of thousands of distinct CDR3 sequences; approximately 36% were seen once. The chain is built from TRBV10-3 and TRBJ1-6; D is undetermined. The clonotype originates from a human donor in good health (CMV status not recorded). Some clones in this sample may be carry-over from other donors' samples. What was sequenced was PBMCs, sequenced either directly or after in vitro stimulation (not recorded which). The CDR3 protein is CAISDGAPLHF. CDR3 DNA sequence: TGTGCCATCAGTGATGGTGCACCCCTCCACTTT.